The 25 T cell receptor beta chains reported below all come from one sample, sequenced in a study of Graves' ophthalmopathy and Graves' hyperthyroidism. Amplifying from RNA transcripts, the study obtained TCR beta CDR3 regions. Following a first-round RT-PCR that used HTBI primers, a second-round multiplex PCR was carried out. TCRdb reprocessed the multiplex PCR reads via MiXCR and lists one record per CDR3 protein. The profile shows a few hundred thousand distinct CDR3 sequences, 35% to 45% of them singletons. Sequenced: peripheral blood or thyroid tissue (not recorded which). The receptors were gathered from an adult man with Graves' hyperthyroidism.

V gene TRBV5-1 combines with J gene TRBJ1-1; D unresolved. Per germline, CDR1 SGHRS and CDR2 YFSETQ. V gave up 0 bases and J gave up 0 bases, with 6 bases separating them. This CDR3 is built from 14 residues. The CDR3 region has the DNA TGCGCCAGCAGCTTGGATACAGTGAACACTGAAGCTTTCTTT. Translation: CASSLDTVNTEAFF. Looking up the rest from reference TRBV5-1 and TRBJ1-1 gives the full variable domain: KAGVTQTPRYLIKTRGQQVTLSCSPISGHRSVSWYQQTPGQGLQFLFEYFSETQRNKGNFPGRFSGRQFSNSRSEMNVSTLELGDSALYLCASSLDTVNTEAFFGQGTRLTVV.

The rearrangement uses TRBV24-1 and TRBJ1-2; perhaps TRBD1 as D (6 bases). Germline V CDR1 and CDR2: KGHDR, SFDVKD. CDR3 length equals 15 residues. Trimming shortened V by 5 bases and J by 1 base, and 13 bases separated the two germline ends. The CDR3 DNA reads as TGTGCCACCAGTGCGCTAGGGACATATAACTATGGCTACACCTTC. Protein sequence: CATSALGTYNYGYTF.

This clonotype has at least ten counts. This chain links TRBV14 with TRBJ1-2; 7 positions match TRBD1. Trimming removed 3 bases from V and 3 bases from J; junction bases left unmatched: 13. This CDR3 has 17 residues. The germline CDR1 and CDR2 sequences are SGHDN and FVKESK. The CDR3 reads CASSHIDRAAGDYGYTF. CDR3 coding DNA: TGTGCCAGCAGCCACATCGACAGGGCCGCGGGAGACTATGGCTACACCTTC.

The rearrangement links TRBV19 to TRBJ2-2; 7 bases fit TRBD1. The CDR3 runs to 14 residues. CDR1 and CDR2 (germline): LNHDA, SQIVND (reference sequence). V was clipped by 6 bases and J by 13 bases; unmatched bases: 14. The CDR3 region is CASSEENMDRSLFF. The DNA of the CDR3 is TGTGCCAGTAGCGAGGAAAACATGGACAGGTCGCTGTTTTTT.

With regard to this clonotype: A read error may explain this, as a much larger clone is one base away. The chain links TRBV5-4 to TRBJ1-4; D unresolved. Germline CDR1 SGHNT, CDR2 YYREEE (reference sequence). The CDR3 is 13 residues long. The DNA for the CDR3 is TGTGCCGGCAGCGTGGACTTTAATGAAAAACTGTTTTTT. This encodes CAGSVDFNEKLFF.

Many counts were recorded for this clonotype. This chain links TRBV7-2 with TRBJ1-5, with D tentatively TRBD1 (5 bases). The CDR3 is 16 residues long. V shed 1 base and J shed 0 bases, with 10 bases lying between them. Germline CDR1 is SGHTA and CDR2 is FQGNSA. The CDR3 coding sequence is TGTGCCAGCAGCTTAGGAGGGGCGCTTAGCAATCAGCCCCAGCATTTT. Encoded protein: CASSLGGALSNQPQHF.

This clonotype was seen a few times. V gene TRBV6-5 combines with J gene TRBJ1-2, with 7 bases identical to TRBD1. The CDR3 sequence is 14 residues long. The junction had 12 bases not matched to a gene; V was cut back by 6 bases and J by 8 bases. Germline V gene data show CDR1 as MNHEY and CDR2 as SVGAGI. Here the CDR3 DNA reads TGTGCCAGCAGGACAATACAGGGGTCCGGCGGCTACACCTTC. Protein sequence: CASRTIQGSGGYTF.

A remark on this clonotype: A much larger clonotype is one base distant, so this may be a read error. The chain couples TRBV28 to TRBJ1-6, with TRBD1 as a possible D gene (6 bases). The V end was cut by 8 bases, the J end by 14 bases, with 16 bases between. CDR1 is MDHEN and CDR2 is SYDVKM in the germline V gene. The CDR3 runs 12 residues. The CDR3 DNA sequence: TGTGCCAGCCGGACAGCGACCGGGGCCCTCCACTTT. Translating it yields CASRTATGALHF.

This clonotype was recorded many times. This rearrangement joins TRBV7-6 to TRBJ2-7; no clear D. The germline CDR1 and CDR2 sequences are SGHVS and FNYEAQ. The CDR3 covers 13 residues. V lost 5 bases to trimming and J lost 3 bases, with 11 bases between them. CDR3 amino acids: CASSLTDNYEQYF. Written as DNA, the CDR3 is TGTGCCAGCAGCCTGACCGATAACTACGAGCAGTACTTC. The full variable domain, completed using reference TRBV7-6 and TRBJ2-7, is GAGVSQSPRYKVTKRGQDVALRCDPISGHVSLYWYRQALGQGPEFLTYFNYEAQQDKSGLPNDRFSAERPEGSISTLTIQRTEQRDSAMYRCASSLTDNYEQYFGPGTRLTVT.

The chain recombines TRBV7-9 with TRBJ2-7, with TRBD2 identical over 12 bases. This CDR3 has 15 amino acids. From germline, CDR1 is SEHNR and CDR2 FQNEAQ (reference sequence). V gave up 2 bases and J gave up 7 bases; unmatched junction bases: 6. CDR3 protein: CASSLLAGGGNEQYF. The CDR3 region has the DNA TGTGCCAGCAGCTTACTAGCGGGAGGGGGCAATGAGCAGTACTTC.

This chain connects TRBV10-3 to TRBJ1-5; a weak D match, TRBD1 (5 bases). V lost 4 bases and J 0 bases, leaving 10 bases between the germline ends. Germline V lookup: CDR1 ENHRY, CDR2 SYGVKD. This CDR3 has 15 residues. The CDR3 region is CAISVGTASNQPQHF. CDR3 DNA: TGTGCCATCAGTGTGGGGACCGCTAGCAATCAGCCCCAGCATTTT.

This clonotype was counted between two and nine times. A junction end diverges from the germline sequence, so it may reflect a read error. V is TRBV19 and J is TRBJ2-2; either TRBD1 or TRBD2 may fit D (5 bases each). Germline V gene sequence: CDR1 LNHDA, CDR2 SQIVND (reference sequence). This CDR3 is 18 amino acids long. The CDR3 sequence: CASTDTVGATKNTGELLF. The CDR3 DNA reads as TGTGCCAGTACCGACACGGTCGGGGCAACGAAGAACACCGGGGAGCTGCTTTTT. The full variable domain, completed using reference TRBV19 and TRBJ2-2, is DGGITQSPKYLFRKEGQNVTLSCEQNLNHDAMYWYRQDPGQGLRLIYYSQIVNDFQKGDIAEGYSVSREKKESFPLTVTSAQKNPTAFYLCASTDTVGATKNTGELLFGEGSRLTVL.

There are many counts of this clonotype. J is TRBJ2-2 and V is TRBV7-8; D is perhaps TRBD1 (6 bases). The CDR3 totals 16 residues. Trimming pared 7 bases from V and 1 base from J, leaving 16 bases between. Germline CDR1 and CDR2: SGHVS and FQNEAQ. CDR3: CASTGTGTLNTGELFF. The CDR3 region has the DNA TGTGCCAGCACCGGAACCGGGACATTGAACACCGGGGAGCTGTTTTTT.

This clonotype was seen ten or more times. The chain couples TRBV12-3 or TRBV12-4 to TRBJ2-2; D call uncertain. Trimming took off 5 bases at V and 5 bases at J, with 6 bases between the two ends. This CDR3 region has 12 residues. CDR3 region: CASSRATGELFF. The CDR3 DNA sequence: TGTGCCAGCAGTCGGGCGACCGGGGAGCTGTTTTTT.

This chain connects TRBV12-3 or TRBV12-4 to TRBJ2-5, with 9 bases aligning to TRBD1. Unmatched junction bases numbered 7, after V lost 7 bases and J lost 4 bases. There are 14 residues in the CDR3. The CDR3 DNA sequence: TGTGCCAGCACCGCTAGGACAGGGGCAGAGACCCAGTACTTC. It yields the protein CASTARTGAETQYF.

This clonotype was seen repeatedly, ten times or more. The chain recombines TRBV24-1 with TRBJ2-5, with D possibly TRBD2 on 7 matching bases. The CDR3 is made up of 13 amino acids. Trimming removed 9 bases at V and 5 bases at J, with 15 bases between. The germline CDR1 and CDR2 sequences are KGHDR and SFDVKD. CDR3 DNA: TGTGCCACCGGGGACACAGCGGGGGAGACCCAGTACTTC. The encoded protein is CATGDTAGETQYF.

Points on this clonotype: At one end, the junction sequence differs from germline, possibly due to a read error. The chain recombines TRBV29-1 with TRBJ1-3; D gene unclear. Germline loops: CDR1 SQVTM, CDR2 ANQGSEA. The CDR3 has 12 residues. The CDR3 sequence is CSVANSGNAIYF. Here the CDR3 DNA reads TGCAGCGTTGCGAATTCGGGAAACGCCATATACTTT.

At least ten counts were recorded for this clonotype. This chain joins TRBV5-1 and TRBJ1-2; 7 bases agree with TRBD1. The CDR3 covers 16 residues. CDR1 is SGHRS and CDR2 is YFSETQ in the germline V gene. After removal of 1 base from V and 2 bases from J, the junction contained 8 bases not matched to a gene. The CDR3 loop reads CASSLTGTERNYGYTF. The CDR3 DNA reads as TGCGCCAGCAGCTTGACCGGGACAGAGAGAAACTATGGCTACACCTTC.

The gene calls are TRBV14 and TRBJ2-7; D remains ambiguous. V shed 3 bases and J shed 5 bases, with 8 bases lying between them. The CDR3 contains 12 residues. Germline loops: CDR1 SGHDN, CDR2 FVKESK. CDR3 region: CASSQVGDEQYF. DNA for the CDR3: TGTGCCAGCAGCCAGGTTGGCGACGAGCAGTACTTC.

This clonotype was seen many times. The J gene is TRBJ2-5, the V gene TRBV2; maybe TRBD1 (6 bases). V lost 7 bases and J 4 bases, leaving 19 bases between the germline ends. Looked up from germline, CDR1 is SNHLY and CDR2 is FYNNEI. The CDR3 spans 15 residues. The DNA for the CDR3 is TGTGCCAGCACAGGGGATCGATCGCCGGGAGAGACCCAGTACTTC. Its protein product is CASTGDRSPGETQYF.

This clonotype was detected many times. DNA of the CDR3: TGCAGTGCTAGAGACATCGCAGGTAGCAATCAGCCCCAGCATTTT. This sequence encodes CSARDIAGSNQPQHF. The rearrangement uses TRBV20-1 and TRBJ1-5; no reliable D call. The V end was cut by 0 bases, the J end by 0 bases, with 9 bases between. The CDR3 loop spans 15 amino acids. CDR1 DFQATT and CDR2 SNEGSKA come from the germline V gene (reference sequence).

This clonotype showed up many times. The CDR3 region has the DNA TGTGCCAGCAGTGAACTGAACGGCGAGGGTGGCTACACCTTC. It translates to CASSELNGEGGYTF. The genes are TRBV6-5 and TRBJ1-2; D not resolved. V lost 5 bases to trimming and J lost 7 bases, with 17 bases between them. CDR1 is MNHEY and CDR2 is SVGAGI in the germline V gene. This CDR3 region has 14 residues.

With respect to this clonotype: This clone may be a read error of a much larger clone one base away. This chain uses TRBV5-1 with TRBJ2-7; a weak D match, TRBD1 (6 bases). From germline, CDR1 is SGHRS and CDR2 YFSETQ. CDR3 length: 13 residues. The CDR3 here is CASSRDTLYGQYF. The CDR3, as DNA: TGCGCCAGCAGCCGGGACACCCTCTACGGGCAGTACTTC.

The chain uses TRBV20-1 and TRBJ1-2; TRBD1 matches 12 bases. V was clipped by 5 bases and J by 5 bases; unmatched bases: 3. This CDR3 comprises 13 residues. Germline CDR1 is DFQATT and CDR2 is SNEGSKA (reference sequence). CDR3 sequence reads: CSAVGQGAYGYTF. CDR3 sequence (DNA): TGCAGTGCTGTGGGACAGGGGGCGTATGGCTACACCTTC.

The chain has TRBV2 and TRBJ1-4; no reliable D call. Deletions cut 4 bases from V and 8 bases from J, with 11 bases between. CDR1 is SNHLY and CDR2 is FYNNEI in the germline V gene. This CDR3 is built from 13 residues. The CDR3 sequence is CASSGNVREKLFF. CDR3 coding DNA: TGTGCCAGCAGTGGAAATGTTAGAGAAAAACTGTTTTTT.